This T cell receptor beta chain stems from a study of CD8+CD57+ T cells in acquired aplastic anemia. Study-level information: About 10 million reads, on average, were obtained for CD4+ cells from healthy donors.

Genomic DNA, serving as template, underwent TCR beta VDJ and CDR3 profiling. Each CDR3 protein gets one entry after TCRdb re-called the reads with MiXCR. The sample consists of under 200,000 distinct CDR3 sequences, just under 45% of them appearing once. Study-wide results and caveats: Significant differences in CD8+ Simpson's diversity were not observed between patients and controls. Some 28 CD8+ CDR3 sequences occurred in both the patients and the controls.

About this clonotype: Its antigen is as yet unknown. Being one base from a much bigger clone, this may be a read error.

In germline, CDR1 is MNHEY, CDR2 SMNVEV (reference sequence). This CDR3 comprises 14 residues. V was trimmed by 5 bases and J by 7 bases, leaving 17 bases between them. Sequencing input: sorted CD4+, CD8+, or CD8+CD57+ T cells (not recorded which) from PBMCs. This receptor was identified in a human donor in good health. This rearrangement joins TRBV27 to TRBJ1-2; D uncertain. The CDR3 sequence: CASSPDKAHCGYTF. The DNA for the CDR3 is TGTGCCAGCAGTCCCGATAAGGCACACTGTGGCTACACCTTC.